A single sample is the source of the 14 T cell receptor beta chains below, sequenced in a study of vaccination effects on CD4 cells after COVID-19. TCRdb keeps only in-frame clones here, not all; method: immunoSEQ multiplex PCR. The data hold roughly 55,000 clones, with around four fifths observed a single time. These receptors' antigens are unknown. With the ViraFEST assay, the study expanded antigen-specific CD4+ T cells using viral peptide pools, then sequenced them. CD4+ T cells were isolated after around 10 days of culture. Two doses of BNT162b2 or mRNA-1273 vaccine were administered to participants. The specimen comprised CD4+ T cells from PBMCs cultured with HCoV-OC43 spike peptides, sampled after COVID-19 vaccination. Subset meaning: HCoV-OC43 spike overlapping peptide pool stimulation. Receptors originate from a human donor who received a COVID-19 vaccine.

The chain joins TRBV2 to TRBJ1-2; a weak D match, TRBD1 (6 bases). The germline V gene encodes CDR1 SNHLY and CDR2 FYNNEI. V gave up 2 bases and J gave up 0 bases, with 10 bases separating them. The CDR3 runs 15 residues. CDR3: CASSEMGAANYGYTF. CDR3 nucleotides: TGTGCCAGCAGTGAAATGGGGGCAGCTAACTATGGCTACACCTTC.

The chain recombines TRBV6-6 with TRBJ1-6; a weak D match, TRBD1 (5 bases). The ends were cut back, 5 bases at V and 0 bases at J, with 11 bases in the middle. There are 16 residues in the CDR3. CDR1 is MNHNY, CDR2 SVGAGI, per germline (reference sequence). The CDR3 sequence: CASSPLDSSYNSPLHF. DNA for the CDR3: TGTGCCAGCAGTCCCTTAGACAGCTCCTATAATTCACCCCTCCACTTT.

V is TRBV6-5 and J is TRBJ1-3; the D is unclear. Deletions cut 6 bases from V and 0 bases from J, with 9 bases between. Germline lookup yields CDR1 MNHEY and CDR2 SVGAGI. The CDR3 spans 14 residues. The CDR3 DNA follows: TGTGCCAGCAGCGGAGGTCTCTCTGGAAACACCATATATTTT. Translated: CASSGGLSGNTIYF.

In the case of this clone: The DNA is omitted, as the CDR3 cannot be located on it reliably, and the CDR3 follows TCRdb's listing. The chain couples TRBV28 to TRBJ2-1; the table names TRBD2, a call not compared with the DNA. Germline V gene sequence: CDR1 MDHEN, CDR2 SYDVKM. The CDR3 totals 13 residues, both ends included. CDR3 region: CASSSSSYNEQFF.

CDR3 in amino acids: CSVLTTGSYGYTF. DNA for the CDR3: TGCAGCGTCCTAACAACCGGGTCCTATGGCTACACCTTC. The chain is built from TRBV29-1 and TRBJ1-2; D remains ambiguous. CDR1 is SQVTM, CDR2 ANQGSEA, per germline. V lost 6 bases and J 4 bases, leaving 15 bases between the germline ends. The CDR3 loop spans 13 amino acids.

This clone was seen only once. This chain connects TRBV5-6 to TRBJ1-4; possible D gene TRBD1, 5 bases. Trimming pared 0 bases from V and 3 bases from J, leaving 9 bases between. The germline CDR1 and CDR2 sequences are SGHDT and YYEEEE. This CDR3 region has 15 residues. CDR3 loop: CASSLAGDPNEKLFF. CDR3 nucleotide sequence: TGTGCCAGCAGCTTGGCGGGGGATCCTAATGAAAAACTGTTTTTT.

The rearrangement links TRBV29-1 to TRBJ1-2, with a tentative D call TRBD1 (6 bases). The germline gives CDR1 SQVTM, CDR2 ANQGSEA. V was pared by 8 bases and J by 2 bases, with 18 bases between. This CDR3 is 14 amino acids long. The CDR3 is CSLTDNRVNYGYTF. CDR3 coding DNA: TGCAGCTTGACTGACAACAGGGTCAACTATGGCTACACCTTC.

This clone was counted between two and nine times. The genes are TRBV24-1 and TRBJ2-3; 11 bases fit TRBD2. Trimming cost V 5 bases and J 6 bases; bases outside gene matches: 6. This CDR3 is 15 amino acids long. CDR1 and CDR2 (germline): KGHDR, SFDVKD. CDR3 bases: TGTGCCACCAGTGTCGGGACTAGCGGATGGGATACGCAGTATTTT. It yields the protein CATSVGTSGWDTQYF.

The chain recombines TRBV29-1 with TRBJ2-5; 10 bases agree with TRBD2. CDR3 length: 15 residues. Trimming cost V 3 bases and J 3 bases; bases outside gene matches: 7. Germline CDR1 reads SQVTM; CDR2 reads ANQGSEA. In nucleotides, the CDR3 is TGCAGCGTTGAGAGTAGCGGGGGGTATAAAGAGACCCAGTACTTC. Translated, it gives CSVESSGGYKETQYF.

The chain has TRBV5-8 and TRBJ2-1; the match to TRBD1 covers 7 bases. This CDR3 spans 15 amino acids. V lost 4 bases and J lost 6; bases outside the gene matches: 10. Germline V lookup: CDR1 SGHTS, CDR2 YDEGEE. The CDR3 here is CASSRQGFFSNEQFF. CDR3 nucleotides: TGTGCCAGCAGCCGACAGGGTTTTTTTAGCAATGAGCAGTTCTTC.

As DNA, the CDR3 is TGTGCCTGGAGTCAAAACTTTAATTCACCCCTCCACTTT. Protein product: CAWSQNFNSPLHF. The chain has TRBV30 and TRBJ1-6; D not resolved. Trimming shortened V by 2 bases and J by 6 bases, and 8 bases separated the two germline ends. The CDR3 is 13 amino acids. CDR1 is GTSNPN, CDR2 SVGIG, per germline (reference sequence).

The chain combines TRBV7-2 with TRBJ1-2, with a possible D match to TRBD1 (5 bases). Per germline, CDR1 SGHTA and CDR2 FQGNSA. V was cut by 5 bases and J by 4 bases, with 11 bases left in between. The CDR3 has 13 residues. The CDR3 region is CASSPRDGYGYTF. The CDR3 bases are TGTGCCAGCAGCCCACGGGACGGCTATGGCTACACCTTC.

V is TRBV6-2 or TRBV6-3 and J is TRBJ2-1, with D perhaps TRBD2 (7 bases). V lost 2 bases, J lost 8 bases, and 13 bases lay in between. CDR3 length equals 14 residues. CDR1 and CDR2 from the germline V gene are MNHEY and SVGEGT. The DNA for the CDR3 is TGTGCCAGCAGTTACGGTGCGGGGGCAGATGAGCAGTTCTTC. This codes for CASSYGAGADEQFF.

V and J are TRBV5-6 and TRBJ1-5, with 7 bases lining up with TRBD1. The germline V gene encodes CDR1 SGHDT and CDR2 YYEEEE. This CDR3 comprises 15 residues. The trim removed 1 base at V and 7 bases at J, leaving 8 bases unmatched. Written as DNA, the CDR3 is TGTGCCAGCAGCTTGACAGGGGACGGAGGCCAGCCCCAGCATTTT. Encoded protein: CASSLTGDGGQPQHF.